A selection of T cell receptor beta chains follows, all from one sample in a study of response to subunit inactivated influenza vaccine. From the RT-PCR reads, TCRdb called clonotypes with MiXCR, one entry per CDR3 protein. The data contain 450,000 to 500,000 distinct CDR3 sequences, 11% of them singletons. The source material was PBMCs from blood, sampled roughly 48 days after vaccination. The receptor set was obtained from a man aged 50-59 years who received an inactivated influenza vaccine. The CDR3 runs from the conserved cysteine through the conserved F or W. D genes are given only for firm matches. For some rows the clone size is stated as once, few or many, or as a class when expanded; others skip it.

j_call	d_call	clone_size	v_call	cdr3_aa	cdr3_nt
TRBJ2-2	-	-	TRBV28	CASSLSGQFLNTGELFF	TGTGCCAGCAGCCTATCCGGACAGTTCTTGAACACCGGGGAGCTGTTTTTT
TRBJ1-5	-	few	TRBV12-3/TRBV12-4	CASRRPGATNQPQHF	TGTGCCAGCAGGAGACCGGGGGCCACCAATCAGCCCCAGCATTTT
TRBJ2-7	-	many	TRBV28	CASTHPASYEQYF	TGTGCCAGCACCCACCCAGCCTCCTACGAGCAGTACTTC
TRBJ1-2	TRBD1	-	TRBV12-3/TRBV12-4	CASSSGTGLSYTF	TGTGCCAGCAGTTCTGGGACAGGACTTAGCTACACCTTC
TRBJ2-1	TRBD1	few	TRBV24-1	CATSDTGQGARNEQFF	TGTGCCACCAGTGATACGGGACAGGGGGCTAGGAATGAGCAGTTCTTC
TRBJ2-7	-	-	TRBV6-5	CASSSLRDTSYEQYF	TGTGCCAGCAGTTCCCTCCGGGACACGTCCTACGAGCAGTACTTC
TRBJ1-5	-	-	TRBV21-1	CASSTVGWSNQPQHF	TGTGCCAGCAGTACAGTAGGGTGGAGCAATCAGCCCCAGCATTTT
TRBJ2-7	TRBD1	many	TRBV5-1	CASRTAPGQGAYEQYF	TGCGCCAGCAGAACCGCCCCGGGACAGGGGGCGTACGAGCAGTACTTC
TRBJ1-3	-	few	TRBV6-5	CASSYQPTVQHGNTIYF	TGTGCCAGCAGTTACCAACCGACAGTCCAGCATGGAAACACCATATATTTT
TRBJ1-5	TRBD1	-	TRBV25-1	CASSVTGMYQPQHF	TGTGCCAGCAGTGTGACAGGGATGTATCAGCCCCAGCATTTT
TRBJ2-1	TRBD2	few	TRBV11-2	CASSRGTSGGRGHNEQFF	TGTGCCAGCAGCCGGGGGACTAGCGGGGGGAGAGGCCACAATGAGCAGTTCTTC
TRBJ2-7	TRBD2	-	TRBV29-1	CSSRTSGGGEQYF	TGCAGCAGCAGGACTAGCGGGGGTGGTGAGCAGTACTTC
TRBJ2-7	TRBD2	-	TRBV28	CASSPPPGTSGSYEQYF	TGTGCCAGCAGTCCGCCCCCCGGGACTAGCGGGTCTTACGAGCAGTACTTC
TRBJ2-5	TRBD2	-	TRBV4-2	CASSQSVLAGGVVETQYF	TGTGCCAGCAGCCAATCGGTTCTAGCGGGGGGCGTGGTAGAGACCCAGTACTTC
TRBJ2-3	TRBD1	many	TRBV12-3/TRBV12-4	CASSLLTGGFSTDTQYF	TGTGCCAGCAGTTTACTAACAGGGGGATTTAGCACAGATACGCAGTATTTT
TRBJ2-3	-	few	TRBV12-3/TRBV12-4	CASSFVVGGRTDTQYF	TGTGCCAGCAGTTTTGTAGTGGGGGGTCGAACAGATACGCAGTATTTT
TRBJ1-4	-	few	TRBV15	CATEGLGEKLFF	TGTGCCACCGAGGGCCTCGGTGAAAAACTGTTTTTT
TRBJ2-1	-	few	TRBV15	CATSRATSSYNEQFF	TGTGCCACCAGCAGAGCTACTAGCTCCTACAATGAGCAGTTCTTC
TRBJ1-2	-	few	TRBV27	CASSLYGFISPNYGYTF	TGTGCCAGCAGTTTATATGGGTTCATCTCTCCGAACTATGGCTACACCTTC
TRBJ2-5	-	-	TRBV7-3	CASSLTGPGARETQYF	TGTGCCAGCAGCCTCACCGGCCCGGGGGCAAGAGAGACCCAGTACTTC
TRBJ1-3	-	-	TRBV3-1	CASSQGDTIYF	TGTGCCAGCAGCCAAGGGGACACCATATATTTT
TRBJ1-1	-	-	TRBV28	CASSLLLRMNTEAFF	TGTGCCAGCAGTTTATTGCTTCGGATGAACACTGAAGCTTTCTTT
TRBJ1-2	-	few	TRBV7-9	CASSRRGRYYGYTF	TGTGCCAGCAGCCGCCGGGGAAGGTACTATGGCTACACCTTC
TRBJ2-5	-	-	TRBV12-3/TRBV12-4	CASSLLLRGETQYF	TGTGCCAGCAGTCTCCTCTTAAGGGGAGAGACCCAGTACTTC
TRBJ1-2	-	-	TRBV4-3	CASSPVVGANYGYTF	TGCGCCAGCAGCCCCGTGGTAGGGGCTAACTATGGCTACACCTTC
TRBJ2-7	-	few	TRBV28	CASSLGSYSYEQYF	TGTGCCAGCAGTTTGGGGAGTTACTCCTACGAGCAGTACTTC
TRBJ2-5	-	-	TRBV29-1	CSVVPPGNQETQYF	TGCAGCGTTGTCCCCCCCGGCAACCAAGAGACCCAGTACTTC
TRBJ2-3	-	-	TRBV6-2/TRBV6-3	CASSESGLITQYF	TGTGCCAGCAGCGAATCGGGACTCATCACGCAGTATTTT
TRBJ1-5	-	many	TRBV20-1	CSARDNRLTGQPQHF	TGCAGTGCTAGAGATAACAGACTCACGGGGCAGCCCCAGCATTTT
TRBJ2-7	TRBD1	few	TRBV15	CATSRRTGSYEQYF	TGTGCCACCAGCAGAAGGACAGGATCCTACGAGCAGTACTTC
TRBJ2-1	-	many	TRBV29-1	CSVDLAADNEQFF	TGCAGCGTTGACCTCGCCGCGGACAATGAGCAGTTCTTC
TRBJ2-7	-	few	TRBV5-1	CASSPRVGTYEQYF	TGCGCCAGCAGCCCCAGGGTGGGAACCTACGAGCAGTACTTC
TRBJ1-6	-	-	TRBV7-2	CASSKGSYNSPLHF	TGTGCCAGCAGTAAGGGTTCCTATAATTCACCCCTCCACTTT
TRBJ2-1	-	-	TRBV6-2/TRBV6-3	CASQSVSEQFF	TGTGCCAGTCAATCAGTAAGTGAGCAGTTCTTC
TRBJ1-3	-	few	TRBV11-2	CASSLVAGRSGNTIYF	TGTGCCAGCAGCTTAGTGGCAGGGCGCTCTGGAAACACCATATATTTT
TRBJ1-5	-	many	TRBV20-1	CSAKVPVSNQPQHF	TGCAGTGCTAAGGTTCCCGTTAGCAATCAGCCCCAGCATTTT
TRBJ2-3	TRBD2	many	TRBV7-3	CASSLRGPRTSGSGDTQYF	TGTGCCAGCAGCTTACGGGGACCGAGGACTAGCGGGAGTGGAGATACGCAGTATTTT
TRBJ2-6	-	-	TRBV20-1	CSAPNAGGANVLTF	TGCAGTGCTCCCAACGCCGGTGGGGCCAACGTCCTGACTTTC
TRBJ2-7	-	many	TRBV29-1	CSVSDPGHKPYEQYF	TGCAGCGTTTCCGACCCGGGACACAAGCCCTACGAGCAGTACTTC
TRBJ2-5	TRBD2	-	TRBV6-1	CASRPGTSAVVDTQYF	TGTGCCAGCAGACCCGGGACTAGCGCCGTTGTAGATACCCAGTACTTC
TRBJ2-3	-	few	TRBV7-9	CASSFFRVDTDTQYF	TGTGCCAGCAGCTTTTTTCGGGTAGACACAGATACGCAGTATTTT
TRBJ2-3	-	-	TRBV7-3	CASSLNGGTDTQYF	TGTGCCAGCAGCTTGAACGGGGGCACAGATACGCAGTATTTT